The 16 T cell receptor beta chains below come from one sample, sequenced in a study of OX40 agonist ivuxolimab in advanced cancers. Sequencing was performed with immunoSEQ multiplex PCR; in TCRdb, only in-frame clones are kept and a portion is missing. The sample includes approximately 74,000 clones, roughly 90% of them seen just once. This specimen was CD4+ or CD8+ T cells sorted from blood, taken in a trial of the OX40 agonist ivuxolimab. These receptors all come from an adult with an advanced solid tumor such as melanoma, head and neck, liver or kidney cancer.

The chain uses TRBV19 and TRBJ1-2; no definite D call. Germline V gives CDR1 LNHDA, CDR2 SQIVND (reference sequence). The V end was cut by 6 bases, the J end by 9 bases, with 14 bases between. This CDR3 is built from 12 residues. CDR3 coding DNA: TGTGCCAGTAGACCAGACGAAGGACGCTACACCTTC. This encodes CASRPDEGRYTF.

This chain links TRBV18 with TRBJ1-1, with D perhaps TRBD1 (6 bases). Germline-derived CDR1 and CDR2 are KGHSH and LQKENI. CDR3 size: 13 residues. The V and J ends lost 5 bases and 2 bases respectively, with 9 bases between them. CDR3 DNA sequence: TGTGCCAGCTCAACGGACAGAAACACTGAAGCTTTCTTT. As protein: CASSTDRNTEAFF.

This clone showed up just once. The chain couples TRBV20-1 to TRBJ2-5; no clear D. CDR1 is DFQATT and CDR2 is SNEGSKA in the germline V gene (reference sequence). The CDR3 sequence is 11 residues long. Trimming took 6 bases from V and 4 from J, leaving 9 bases between them. CDR3 bases: TGCAGTGCCGGCCCCGGAGAGACCCAGTACTTC. It translates to CSAGPGETQYF.

The chain links TRBV4-3 to TRBJ2-2, with TRBD2 as a possible D gene (6 bases). The V gene's germline CDR1 is LGHNA and CDR2 YSLEER. The V gene lost 0 bases and the J gene lost 7 bases, with 12 bases spanning the gap. This CDR3 contains 15 residues. CDR3 in DNA: TGCGCCAGCAGCCAAGACCCGGGAGTAGGCGGGGAGCTGTTTTTT. Its protein is CASSQDPGVGGELFF.

This chain uses TRBV15 with TRBJ2-1; a possible D gene is TRBD2 (6 bases). Per the germline V gene, CDR1 is LNHNV and CDR2 is YYDKDF (reference sequence). The V and J ends lost 0 bases and 6 bases respectively, with 9 bases between them. The CDR3 has 14 amino acids. This CDR3 is CATSRERTTNEQFF. The CDR3 DNA follows: TGTGCCACCAGCAGAGAGAGGACTACCAATGAGCAGTTCTTC.

The rearrangement joins TRBV4-1 to TRBJ1-4, with TRBD1 as a possible D gene (6 bases). This CDR3 has 15 residues. Germline loops: CDR1 MGHRA, CDR2 YSYEKL. The germline V and J ends were trimmed by 4 bases and 4 bases, with 13 bases remaining between them. This CDR3 reads CASSLQDRINEKLFF. The CDR3 bases are TGCGCCAGCAGCCTTCAGGACAGAATTAATGAAAAACTGTTTTTT.

CDR3 residues: CASSFPLGNEQFF. The CDR3 DNA sequence: TGTGCCAGCAGCTTTCCACTGGGCAATGAGCAGTTCTTC. The chain couples TRBV7-2 to TRBJ2-1; D is undetermined. This CDR3 contains 13 residues. Germline V lookup: CDR1 SGHTA, CDR2 FQGNSA. Trimming pared 3 bases from V and 6 bases from J, leaving 9 bases between. Full variable domain (rest looked up from reference TRBV7-2 and TRBJ2-1): GAGVSQSPSNKVTEKGKDVELRCDPISGHTALYWYRQSLGQGLEFLIYFQGNSAPDKSGLPSDRFSAERTGGSVSTLTIQRTQQEDSAVYLCASSFPLGNEQFFGPGTRLTVL.

V and J are TRBV5-1 and TRBJ1-6; tentative D call: TRBD1 (5 bases). Germline V gives CDR1 SGHRS, CDR2 YFSETQ. Deletions cut 0 bases from V and 8 bases from J, with 12 bases between. This CDR3 contains 15 residues. The CDR3 spells CASSLAGQGYSPLHF. In nucleotides, the CDR3 is TGCGCCAGCAGCTTGGCCGGGCAGGGTTATTCACCCCTCCACTTT. Combining the CDR3 with reference TRBV5-1 and TRBJ1-6 gives the whole variable domain KAGVTQTPRYLIKTRGQQVTLSCSPISGHRSVSWYQQTPGQGLQFLFEYFSETQRNKGNFPGRFSGRQFSNSRSEMNVSTLELGDSALYLCASSLAGQGYSPLHFGNGTRLTVT.

The chain recombines TRBV6-5 with TRBJ2-1; D ambiguous. There are 14 residues in the CDR3. Germline CDR1 is MNHEY and CDR2 is SVGAGI. Trimming cost V 6 bases and J 2 bases, with 11 bases left between them. In nucleotides, the CDR3 is TGTGCCAGCAGGACAAGACAAACCTACAATGAGCAGTTCTTC. Residues: CASRTRQTYNEQFF.

The J gene is TRBJ1-2, the V gene TRBV7-2; weak D call: TRBD1 (5 bases). The V end was cut by 1 base, the J end by 1 base, with 16 bases between. Germline V gene sequence: CDR1 SGHTA, CDR2 FQGNSA. The CDR3 totals 17 residues. This CDR3 reads CASSLVPGARFNYGYTF. The CDR3 coding sequence is TGTGCCAGCAGCTTAGTCCCCGGGGCGAGGTTTAACTATGGCTACACCTTC.

The table lists this clone with a count of one. The chain has TRBV4-3 and TRBJ2-5; possibly TRBD1 for D (6 bases). The CDR3 has 15 residues. CDR1 and CDR2 from the germline V gene are LGHNA and YSLEER. V was clipped by 4 bases and J by 0 bases, with 12 bases between them. The CDR3 nucleotides are TGCGCCAGCAGCCGGGACACAGAGTACCAAGAGACCCAGTACTTC. As protein: CASSRDTEYQETQYF.

In DNA form, the CDR3 reads TGTGCCAGCAGACCTCGGAGGGGTGGGGAAAAACTGTTTTTT. It yields the protein CASRPRRGGEKLFF. The V call is TRBV6-5, the J call TRBJ1-4; D is perhaps TRBD1 (5 bases). The CDR3 covers 14 residues. CDR1 and CDR2 from the germline V gene are MNHEY and SVGAGI. V was clipped by 6 bases and J by 8 bases, with 16 bases between them.

This chain connects TRBV27 to TRBJ1-3; TRBD1 matches 7 bases. J lost 2 bases, V lost 7 bases, and 5 bases had no gene match. Germline assignment: CDR1 MNHEY and CDR2 SMNVEV (reference sequence). The CDR3 is 14 amino acids. This chain's CDR3 is CASTDRAAGNTIYF. The DNA for the CDR3 is TGTGCCAGCACCGACAGGGCGGCTGGAAACACCATATATTTT.

The gene calls are TRBV7-2 and TRBJ2-3; either TRBD1 or TRBD2 may fit D (5 bases each). There are 15 residues in the CDR3. Germline lookup yields CDR1 SGHTA and CDR2 FQGNSA. Trimming took 6 bases from V and 4 from J, leaving 17 bases between them. The CDR3 nucleotides are TGTGCCAGCAGTCAGAGAGAGTGGGACCCAGATACGCAGTATTTT. It yields the protein CASSQREWDPDTQYF.

The V and J genes are TRBV30 and TRBJ2-1; D unresolved. The CDR3 runs to 13 residues. Germline V CDR1 and CDR2: GTSNPN, SVGIG (reference sequence). The germline V and J ends were trimmed by 2 bases and 10 bases, with 15 bases remaining between them. CDR3 sequence (DNA): TGTGCCTGGAGTTTGGGGATGGGTACCGAGCAGTTCTTC. It is translated as CAWSLGMGTEQFF.

This rearrangement joins TRBV9 to TRBJ2-7; D unclear. Germline loops: CDR1 SGDLS, CDR2 YYNGEE. The CDR3 has 14 amino acids. Trimming took off 4 bases at V and 2 bases at J, with 13 bases between the two ends. The CDR3 DNA follows: TGTGCCAGCAGCCCAGATTCTGGGGCCTACGAGCAGTACTTC. This translates into CASSPDSGAYEQYF.